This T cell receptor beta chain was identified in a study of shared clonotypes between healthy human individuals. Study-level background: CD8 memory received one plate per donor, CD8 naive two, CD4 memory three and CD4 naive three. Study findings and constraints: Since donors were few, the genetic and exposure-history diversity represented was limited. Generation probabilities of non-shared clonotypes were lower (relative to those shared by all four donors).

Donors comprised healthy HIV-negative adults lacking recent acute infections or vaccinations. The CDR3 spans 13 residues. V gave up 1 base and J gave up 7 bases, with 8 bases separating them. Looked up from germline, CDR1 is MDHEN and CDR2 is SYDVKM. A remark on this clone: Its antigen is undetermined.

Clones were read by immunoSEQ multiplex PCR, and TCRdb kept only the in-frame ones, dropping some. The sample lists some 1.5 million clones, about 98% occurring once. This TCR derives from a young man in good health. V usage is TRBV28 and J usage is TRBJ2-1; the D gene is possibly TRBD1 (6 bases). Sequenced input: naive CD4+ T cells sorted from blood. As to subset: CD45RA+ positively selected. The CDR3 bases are TGTGCCAGCAGTTTATCAGGGGCGAATGAGCAGTTCTTC. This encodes CASSLSGANEQFF.